The rows below give T cell receptor beta chains drawn from one sample of a study of blood T cell repertoires in COVID-19. Only in-frame clones appear in the TCRdb table, and some are missing; sequencing was by immunoSEQ multiplex PCR. The repertoire holds 260,000 or so clones, with nearly 90% as singletons. The sequenced sample was peripheral blood. All receptors come from a human donor in a cohort sampled during active COVID-19. Both conserved end residues are part of each CDR3. Each record gives: V gene, clone size, J gene, D gene, CDR3 DNA, CDR3 protein. The D gene is left open where the match is weak. Clone size is stated in some rows and not others, as once, few, many or a class when expanded.

V: TRBV9
size: NA
J: TRBJ2-7
D: NA
DNA: TGTGCCAGCAGCGGCTCTCGGGGGACCGAGCAGTACTTC
CDR3: CASSGSRGTEQYF

V: TRBV4-2
size: NA
J: TRBJ1-5
D: TRBD1
DNA: TGTGCCAGCAGCCCAGCAGGGGGCTCGGATCAGCCCCAGCATTTT
CDR3: CASSPAGGSDQPQHF

V: TRBV21-1
size: NA
J: TRBJ2-1
D: NA
DNA: TGTGCCAGCAGCAGTGCGGGGGGGGCAAGGTGCTCCTACAATGAGCAGTTCTTC
CDR3: CASSSAGGARCSYNEQFF

V: TRBV15
size: once
J: TRBJ1-6
D: NA
DNA: TGTGCCACCAGCAGCCTCAATTCACCCCTCCACTTT
CDR3: CATSSLNSPLHF

V: TRBV28
size: NA
J: TRBJ1-2
D: NA
DNA: TGTGCCACCCTCTATCGGGGGACTAACTATGGCTACACCTTC
CDR3: CATLYRGTNYGYTF

V: TRBV5-6
size: NA
J: TRBJ2-7
D: NA
DNA: TGTGCCAGCAGCCCAGGGTCTTCCGAGCAGTACTTC
CDR3: CASSPGSSEQYF

V: TRBV5-1
size: once
J: TRBJ2-2
D: NA
DNA: TGCGCCAGCGAACGAGGCGGGGAGCTGTTTTTT
CDR3: CASERGGELFF

V: TRBV5-1
size: NA
J: TRBJ1-3
D: NA
DNA: TGCGCCAGCAGCTTGGGCGGGGGGCCTGGAAACACCATATATTTT
CDR3: CASSLGGGPGNTIYF

V: TRBV9
size: NA
J: TRBJ2-1
D: TRBD2
DNA: TGTGCCAGCAGCGTAGCAGCTAGCGGGAGAGATGAGCAGTTCTTC
CDR3: CASSVAASGRDEQFF

V: TRBV18
size: NA
J: TRBJ2-7
D: NA
DNA: TGTGCCAGCTCACCGGGCATAGGGACTCCCCGCGAGCAGTACTTC
CDR3: CASSPGIGTPREQYF

V: TRBV19
size: NA
J: TRBJ2-7
D: TRBD2
DNA: TGTGCCAGTAGTGATCGCCGGACTAGCGGCACCTACGAGCAGTACTTC
CDR3: CASSDRRTSGTYEQYF

V: TRBV7-9
size: NA
J: TRBJ1-2
D: TRBD1
DNA: TGTGCCAGCAGCTCGTGGACAGGCGATGGCTACACCTTC
CDR3: CASSSWTGDGYTF

V: TRBV7-9
size: NA
J: TRBJ2-5
D: NA
DNA: TGTGCCAGCAAGGTGGGGGCCCAGGGTGAGACCCAGTACTTC
CDR3: CASKVGAQGETQYF

V: TRBV30
size: few
J: TRBJ1-1
D: NA
DNA: TGTGCCTCCGGGACATCCACTGAAGCTTTCTTT
CDR3: CASGTSTEAFF

V: TRBV27
size: NA
J: TRBJ1-5
D: NA
DNA: TGTGCCAGCAGTTTGTCGGGTCTGGATTCGCCCCAGCATTTT
CDR3: CASSLSGLDSPQHF

V: TRBV28
size: NA
J: TRBJ1-4
D: TRBD1
DNA: TGTGCCAGCAGTTCCACAGGGGTGGGTAATGAAAAACTGTTTTTT
CDR3: CASSSTGVGNEKLFF

V: TRBV19
size: NA
J: TRBJ1-5
D: NA
DNA: TGTGCCAGTACCCCCCTAGCTGTGAATCAGCCCCAGCATTTT
CDR3: CASTPLAVNQPQHF

V: TRBV5-1
size: NA
J: TRBJ2-6
D: NA
DNA: TGCGCCAGCGACCAGGGGAACTCTGGGGCCAACGTCCTGACTTTC
CDR3: CASDQGNSGANVLTF

V: TRBV6-6
size: NA
J: TRBJ1-2
D: TRBD1
DNA: TGTGCCAGCACGGGGGACAGGGGTGTCTATGGCTACACCTTC
CDR3: CASTGDRGVYGYTF

V: TRBV7-2
size: NA
J: TRBJ2-2
D: NA
DNA: TGTGCCAGCAGCTTAGTTATGAGCGGGGAGCTGTTTTTT
CDR3: CASSLVMSGELFF

V: TRBV4-1
size: few
J: TRBJ2-1
D: NA
DNA: TGCGCCAGCAGCCCCGGACTACCCTACAATGAGCAGTTCTTC
CDR3: CASSPGLPYNEQFF

V: TRBV27
size: NA
J: TRBJ1-1
D: NA
DNA: TGTGCCAGCAGTCCCACAGGTAACCCCTTGAAGACTGAAGCTTTCTTT
CDR3: CASSPTGNPLKTEAFF

V: TRBV3-1/TRBV3-2
size: once
J: TRBJ2-7
D: NA
DNA: TGTGCCAGCAGCCAAGGGACTCAGGCCTACGAGCAGTACTTC
CDR3: CASSQGTQAYEQYF

V: TRBV9
size: NA
J: TRBJ2-1
D: TRBD2
DNA: TGTGCCAGCAGCGTAGCTACTAGCGGGAGAAATGAGCAGTTCTTC
CDR3: CASSVATSGRNEQFF

V: TRBV7-2
size: NA
J: TRBJ1-1
D: TRBD1
DNA: TGTGCCAGCAGCTTAGTACAGGGGCCGGAAGCTTTCTTT
CDR3: CASSLVQGPEAFF

V: TRBV21-1
size: once
J: TRBJ2-7
D: NA
DNA: TGTGCCAGCAGCCCTCGCTCCTACGAGCAGTACTTC
CDR3: CASSPRSYEQYF